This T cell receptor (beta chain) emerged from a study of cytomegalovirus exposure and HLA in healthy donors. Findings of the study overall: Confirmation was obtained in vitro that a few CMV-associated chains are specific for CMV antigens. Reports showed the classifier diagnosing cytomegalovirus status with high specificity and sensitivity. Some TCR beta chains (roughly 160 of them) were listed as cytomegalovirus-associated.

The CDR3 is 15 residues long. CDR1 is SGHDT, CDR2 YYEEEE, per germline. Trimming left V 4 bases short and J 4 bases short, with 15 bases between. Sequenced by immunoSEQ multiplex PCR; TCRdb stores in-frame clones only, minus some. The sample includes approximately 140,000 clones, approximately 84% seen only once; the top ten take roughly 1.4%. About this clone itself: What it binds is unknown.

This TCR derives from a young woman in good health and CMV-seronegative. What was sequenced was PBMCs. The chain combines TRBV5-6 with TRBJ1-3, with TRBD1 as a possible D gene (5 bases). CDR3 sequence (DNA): TGTGCCAGCAGCAGCCGTCCGGGGGAGGGAAACACCATATATTTT. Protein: CASSSRPGEGNTIYF.